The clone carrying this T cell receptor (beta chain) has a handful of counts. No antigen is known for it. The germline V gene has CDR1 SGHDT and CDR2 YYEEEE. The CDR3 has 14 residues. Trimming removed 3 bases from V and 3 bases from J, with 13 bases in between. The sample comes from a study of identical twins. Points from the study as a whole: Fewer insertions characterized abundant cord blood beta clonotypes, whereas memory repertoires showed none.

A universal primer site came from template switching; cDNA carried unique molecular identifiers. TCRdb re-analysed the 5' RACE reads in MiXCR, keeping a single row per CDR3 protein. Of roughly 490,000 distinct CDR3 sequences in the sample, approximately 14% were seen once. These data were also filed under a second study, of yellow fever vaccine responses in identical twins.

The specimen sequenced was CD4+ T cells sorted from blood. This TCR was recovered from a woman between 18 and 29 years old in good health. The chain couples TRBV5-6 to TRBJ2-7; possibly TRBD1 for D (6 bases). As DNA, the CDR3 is TGTGCCAGCAGCTCCAGGGGTTCGAGCTACGAGCAGTACTTC. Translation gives CASSSRGSSYEQYF.